What follows are 27 T cell receptor beta chains derived from one specimen sequenced in a study of cytomegalovirus exposure and HLA in healthy donors. Use of 60 Vbeta and 13 Jbeta primers characterized the PCR. Data came from immunoSEQ multiplex PCR; TCRdb stores just in-frame clones and leaves some out. The repertoire holds more than 150,000 clones, about 80% seen once, with 2.2% in the top ten. Sequencing input: PBMCs. The receptors stem from a woman aged 25-40 years in good health and CMV-seronegative.

This sequence joins TRBV7-9 and TRBJ2-1; perhaps TRBD2 as D (5 bases). This CDR3 has 15 amino acids. Per germline, CDR1 SEHNR and CDR2 FQNEAQ (reference sequence). Trimming took off 5 bases at V and 4 bases at J, with 15 bases between the two ends. CDR3: CASSILVWEYNEQFF. In nucleotides, the CDR3 is TGTGCCAGCAGCATACTAGTTTGGGAGTACAATGAGCAGTTCTTC.

The V gene is TRBV6-1, the J gene TRBJ2-3, with TRBD2 matching over 13 bases. Germline V gives CDR1 MNHNS, CDR2 SASEGT. V lost 6 bases to trimming and J lost 6 bases; unmatched junction nucleotides: 3. CDR3 length equals 14 residues. CDR3 in DNA: TGTGCCAGCAGAGGACTAGCGGGAGAGGATACGCAGTATTTT. Translating gives CASRGLAGEDTQYF.

V gene TRBV4-3 combines with J gene TRBJ1-1; D is ambiguous. Germline CDR1 and CDR2: LGHNA and YSLEER. V was cut by 0 bases and J by 3 bases, with 17 bases left in between. The CDR3 runs 17 residues. The CDR3 DNA follows: TGCGCCAGCAGCCAAGACCGGGTGAGGGCTGGGGACACTGAAGCTTTCTTT. It encodes CASSQDRVRAGDTEAFF.

The chain carries TRBV7-8 and TRBJ2-7, with 8 bases aligning to TRBD2. The CDR3 runs to 14 residues. Germline-derived CDR1 and CDR2 are SGHVS and FQNEAQ. After removal of 0 bases from V and 4 bases from J, the junction contained 2 bases not matched to a gene. CDR3 in amino acids: CASSLATGGYEQYF. The DNA for the CDR3 is TGTGCCAGCAGCTTAGCGACGGGGGGGTACGAGCAGTACTTC. Drawing the rest from reference TRBV7-8 and TRBJ2-7, the complete variable domain is GAGVSQSPRYKVAKRGQDVALRCDPISGHVSLFWYQQALGQGPEFLTYFQNEAQLDKSGLPSDRFFAERPEGSVSTLKIQRTQQEDSAVYLCASSLATGGYEQYFGPGTRLTVT.

The chain couples TRBV4-1 to TRBJ2-1, with a tentative D call TRBD2 (6 bases). Germline V gene lookup returns CDR1 MGHRA and CDR2 YSYEKL. The germline V and J ends were trimmed by 2 bases and 3 bases, with 14 bases remaining between them. This CDR3 is 16 amino acids long. CDR3 protein: CASSQPGGAGYNEQFF. In nucleotides, the CDR3 is TGCGCCAGCAGCCAACCCGGGGGAGCCGGCTACAATGAGCAGTTCTTC.

The CDR3: CAISESPGADTQYF. CDR3 sequence (DNA): TGTGCCATCAGTGAGTCCCCGGGAGCAGATACGCAGTATTTT. The genes are TRBV10-3 and TRBJ2-3; possibly TRBD2 for D (6 bases). Germline CDR1 reads ENHRY; CDR2 reads SYGVKD. The CDR3 has 14 amino acids. V was pared by 0 bases and J by 4 bases, with 8 bases between.

The rearrangement joins TRBV28 to TRBJ1-2; 7 positions agree with TRBD1. Germline CDR1 reads MDHEN; CDR2 reads SYDVKM. CDR3 length: 15 amino acids. V shed 3 bases and J 4 bases; nucleotides not matched to a gene: 8. The CDR3 DNA follows: TGTGCCAGCAGTTTCCAGCCTTGGGACAGCTATGGCTACACCTTC. Protein sequence: CASSFQPWDSYGYTF.

V is TRBV9 and J is TRBJ2-2, with TRBD1 matching 9 bases. The germline gives CDR1 SGDLS, CDR2 YYNGEE. The CDR3 is made up of 17 amino acids. J was trimmed by 0 bases and V by 5 bases; bases with no gene match: 8. The DNA for the CDR3 is TGTGCCAGCAGTTCCCCTACAGGGGGCTCGAACACCGGGGAGCTGTTTTTT. Its protein product is CASSSPTGGSNTGELFF.

The CDR3 bases are TGTGCCAGCCGACCTAGAGGGGGAACCACAGATACGCAGTATTTT. Translating it yields CASRPRGGTTDTQYF. The rearrangement links TRBV5-4 to TRBJ2-3; D is perhaps TRBD1 (6 bases). The CDR3 sequence is 15 residues long. Germline CDR1 and CDR2: SGHNT and YYREEE (reference sequence). V was trimmed by 7 bases and J by 2 bases, leaving 17 bases between them.

The V call is TRBV7-2, the J call TRBJ2-3; maybe TRBD2 (5 bases). The CDR3 spans 13 residues. The V gene lost 7 bases and the J gene lost 6 bases, with 14 bases spanning the gap. CDR1 is SGHTA and CDR2 is FQGNSA in the germline V gene. CDR3 coding DNA: TGTGCCAGCACCGATCCCCCGGGGGATACGCAGTATTTT. It translates to CASTDPPGDTQYF.

The chain recombines TRBV6-5 with TRBJ2-7; the match to TRBD2 covers 10 bases. The CDR3 spans 15 residues. The V and J ends lost 0 bases and 7 bases, in that order; junction bases with no gene match: 6. Looked up from germline, CDR1 is MNHEY and CDR2 is SVGAGI. The CDR3 bases are TGTGCCAGCAGTTACTCCACTAGCGGGATCGAGGAGCAGTACTTC. It translates to CASSYSTSGIEEQYF.

The chain couples TRBV7-9 to TRBJ2-7; 8 bases agree with TRBD1. This CDR3 region has 14 residues. With V trimmed by 4 bases and J by 0 bases, 2 bases remained unmatched. In germline, CDR1 is SEHNR, CDR2 FQNEAQ (reference sequence). The CDR3 nucleotides read TGTGCCAGCAGCTCCGGACAGGGCTCCTACGAGCAGTACTTC. Encoded protein: CASSSGQGSYEQYF.

The chain couples TRBV7-9 to TRBJ1-1, with 8 positions matching TRBD1. From germline, CDR1 is SEHNR and CDR2 FQNEAQ (reference sequence). V was clipped by 11 bases and J by 11 bases; unmatched bases: 10. CDR3 length: 11 amino acids. CDR3 DNA: TGTGCCGGCGGACAGGGAAGTGAGGCTTTCTTT. Amino acid sequence: CAGGQGSEAFF.

The chain is built from TRBV19 and TRBJ1-2, with D possibly being TRBD1 (5 bases). V was shortened by 6 bases and J by 0 bases, with 17 bases between the two germline ends. The CDR3 length is 16 residues. Germline-derived CDR1 and CDR2 are LNHDA and SQIVND (reference sequence). The CDR3 DNA sequence: TGTGCCAGTAGGACCGTCGGGGGGGGGTCTAACTATGGCTACACCTTC. Translated: CASRTVGGGSNYGYTF.

The rearrangement uses TRBV11-2 and TRBJ2-4, with a tentative D call TRBD2 (5 bases). Germline loops: CDR1 SGHAT, CDR2 FQNNGV. The CDR3 has 15 amino acids. V was clipped by 5 bases and J by 6 bases, with 17 bases between them. The CDR3, as DNA: TGTGCCAGCAGCCCTCACCGGGAACCAGGAAACATTCAGTACTTC. Translation: CASSPHREPGNIQYF. Full variable domain (missing parts from reference TRBV11-2 and TRBJ2-4): EAGVAQSPRYKIIEKRQSVAFWCNPISGHATLYWYQQILGQGPKLLIQFQNNGVVDDSQLPKDRFSAERLKGVDSTLKIQPAKLEDSAVYLCASSPHREPGNIQYFGAGTRLSVL.

This clone was observed once. The V call is TRBV4-1, the J call TRBJ2-7, with D possibly being TRBD1 (6 bases). This CDR3 comprises 13 residues. The germline CDR1 and CDR2 sequences are MGHRA and YSYEKL. V lost 3 bases and J 4 bases, leaving 10 bases between the germline ends. CDR3 nucleotide sequence: TGCGCCAGCAGCCAGGGACAAAATTACGAGCAGTACTTC. It encodes CASSQGQNYEQYF.

The rearrangement uses TRBV9 and TRBJ1-1; 7 nucleotides line up with TRBD1. The J segment lost 2 bases and the V segment lost 2 bases, leaving 3 bases of the junction unmatched. The CDR3 is 14 residues long. In germline, CDR1 is SGDLS, CDR2 YYNGEE. The CDR3 coding sequence is TGTGCCAGCAGCGTCGACAGGGATAACACTGAAGCTTTCTTT. Encoded protein: CASSVDRDNTEAFF.

V gene TRBV7-6 combines with J gene TRBJ2-1, with D possibly matching TRBD2 (5 bases). Per germline, CDR1 SGHVS and CDR2 FNYEAQ. V was clipped by 6 bases and J by 4 bases, with 13 bases between them. The CDR3 loop spans 14 amino acids. CDR3: CASREASRYNEQFF. The CDR3 region has the DNA TGTGCCAGCAGGGAGGCTAGCAGATACAATGAGCAGTTCTTC.

The CDR3 coding sequence is TGTGCCAGCAGTTTAGCAGGTTTTAATTCACCCCTCCACTTT. It translates to CASSLAGFNSPLHF. The gene calls are TRBV28 and TRBJ1-6, with unresolved D. CDR1 and CDR2 (germline): MDHEN, SYDVKM. The CDR3 contains 14 residues. V gave up 2 bases and J gave up 6 bases, with 8 bases separating them.

Here the CDR3 DNA reads TGTGCCAGCAGCGTAGCTACGGGGGGGCTAGAGCAGTTCTTC. This translates into CASSVATGGLEQFF. The chain combines TRBV9 with TRBJ2-1, with TRBD2 identical over 8 bases. The junction had 6 bases not matched to a gene; V was cut back by 0 bases and J by 10 bases. Germline V gene data show CDR1 as SGDLS and CDR2 as YYNGEE. CDR3 length equals 14 residues.

As to this clone: At one end, the junction sequence differs from germline, possibly due to a read error. The V call is TRBV7-9, the J call TRBJ2-7; 8 nucleotides align to TRBD2. The CDR3 is 15 residues long. CDR1 SEHNR and CDR2 FQNEAQ come from the germline V gene (reference sequence). CDR3 in amino acids: CSSSSSGTRKYEQYF. CDR3 sequence (DNA): TGTTCCAGCAGCTCCTCCGGGACTAGGAAATACGAGCAGTACTTC.

The chain is built from TRBV5-1 and TRBJ2-5, with a possible D match to TRBD2 (5 bases). Trimming cost V 4 bases and J 5 bases, with 15 bases left between them. The CDR3 is 14 amino acids. CDR1 and CDR2 from the germline V gene are SGHRS and YFSETQ. CDR3 sequence reads: CASSSSDRGETQYF. In DNA form, the CDR3 reads TGCGCCAGCAGCAGCTCGGACCGAGGGGAGACCCAGTACTTC.

The rearrangement joins TRBV4-3 to TRBJ2-7, with 9 bases lining up with TRBD1. Germline lookup yields CDR1 LGHNA and CDR2 YSLEER. The CDR3 consists of 14 residues. Germline trimming cut 7 bases from V and 1 base from J; bases unmatched to any gene: 5. In nucleotides, the CDR3 is TGCGCCAGCACTTTAGACAGGGGGTCCTACGAGCAGTACTTC. Translating it yields CASTLDRGSYEQYF.

This clone appeared a few times. The chain recombines TRBV7-7 with TRBJ2-2, with D possibly matching TRBD1 (5 bases). Germline CDR1 is SSHAT and CDR2 is FNYEAQ (reference sequence). This CDR3 contains 14 residues. The V end was cut by 6 bases, the J end by 0 bases, with 8 bases between. CDR3 sequence: CASSRQPNTGELFF. CDR3 DNA: TGTGCCAGCAGTCGACAGCCGAACACCGGGGAGCTGTTTTTT. Filled out from reference TRBV7-7 and TRBJ2-2, the complete variable domain reads GAGVSQSPRYKVTKRGQDVTLRCDPISSHATLYWYQQALGQGPEFLTYFNYEAQPDKSGLPSDRFSAERPEGSISTLTIQRTEQRDSAMYRCASSRQPNTGELFFGEGSRLTVL.

The rearrangement uses TRBV5-1 and TRBJ2-5; TRBD1 matches 7 bases. Matching the DNA end better, TRBJ2-7 makes the J call doubtful. The germline gives CDR1 SGHRS, CDR2 YFSETQ. This CDR3 comprises 14 residues. CDR3 protein: CASSLARDSYEQYF. Here the CDR3 DNA reads TGCGCCAGCAGCTTGGCCCGGGACAGTTACGAGCAGTACTTC.

This clone was counted a few times. This chain uses TRBV25-1 with TRBJ2-3; D might be TRBD1 (5 bases). Trimming pared 5 bases from V and 0 bases from J, leaving 12 bases between. The CDR3 extends over 15 amino acids. Germline V gives CDR1 MGHDK, CDR2 SYGVNS. CDR3 in amino acids: CASSNTGFSTDTQYF. CDR3 nucleotide sequence: TGTGCCAGCAGTAATACAGGATTTAGCACAGATACGCAGTATTTT.

This clone has just one count. J is TRBJ2-2 and V is TRBV7-2, with 11 bases aligning to TRBD2. The CDR3 has 17 amino acids. The ends lost 5 bases at V and 6 bases at J; junction bases unmatched: 11. Germline V gene sequence: CDR1 SGHTA, CDR2 FQGNSA. The CDR3 sequence: CASSRQPGLAAAGELFF. The CDR3 nucleotides read TGTGCCAGCAGCCGACAACCGGGACTAGCGGCTGCCGGGGAGCTGTTTTTT.